One and the same sample provided the 18 T cell receptor beta chains below, sequenced in a study of cytomegalovirus exposure and HLA in healthy donors. 60 Vbeta and 13 Jbeta primers were used in PCR. Only in-frame clones appear in the TCRdb table, and some are missing; sequencing was by immunoSEQ multiplex PCR. Of 90,000 or so clones detected, about four fifths appear once; the ten largest clones hold 3% to 3.5%. Sequencing was carried out using PBMCs. The receptors here all came from a man aged 25 to 40 in good health and CMV-seropositive.

This chain links TRBV23-1 with TRBJ2-5, with D possibly TRBD1 on 6 matching bases. TRBV23-1 is annotated as an ORF whose role is uncertain. The germline V and J ends were trimmed by 2 bases and 0 bases, with 10 bases remaining between them. The CDR3 has 15 amino acids. CDR3 DNA sequence: TGCGCCAGCAGTCAAGCTTACAGGGACCAAGAGACCCAGTACTTC. Translated: CASSQAYRDQETQYF.

The chain couples TRBV11-2 to TRBJ2-7, with D tentatively TRBD2 (5 bases). This CDR3 region has 11 residues. V lost 7 bases to trimming and J lost 3 bases, with 7 bases between them. CDR1 SGHAT and CDR2 FQNNGV come from the germline V gene. The CDR3 here is CASTGVYEQYF. The CDR3 DNA follows: TGTGCCAGCACCGGGGTCTACGAGCAGTACTTC.

The genes are TRBV25-1 and TRBJ2-1, with unresolved D. The germline gives CDR1 MGHDK, CDR2 SYGVNS. This CDR3 comprises 13 residues. V was cut by 6 bases and J by 0 bases, with 6 bases left in between. Here the CDR3 reads CASRGSSYNEQFF. CDR3 sequence (DNA): TGTGCCAGCAGGGGCAGCTCCTACAATGAGCAGTTCTTC.

The chain uses TRBV6-1 and TRBJ2-7, with TRBD2 as a possible D gene (5 bases). V was trimmed by 6 bases and J by 2 bases, leaving 5 bases between them. CDR1 MNHNS and CDR2 SASEGT come from the germline V gene. This CDR3 is 11 amino acids long. CDR3 loop: CASRGAYEQYF. As DNA, the CDR3 is TGTGCCAGCAGGGGAGCCTACGAGCAGTACTTC.

The J gene is TRBJ2-1, the V gene TRBV27; TRBD1 is a possible D gene (5 bases). The V and J ends lost 1 base and 10 bases respectively, with 8 bases between them. The CDR3 spans 12 residues. The V gene's germline CDR1 is MNHEY and CDR2 SMNVEV (reference sequence). The CDR3 reads CASSLWGREQFF. DNA for the CDR3: TGTGCCAGCAGTTTATGGGGCAGGGAGCAGTTCTTC.

In this sample, this clone turned up once. This chain connects TRBV7-9 to TRBJ2-1; TRBD2 agrees at 13 bases. The CDR3 spans 19 residues. In germline, CDR1 is SEHNR, CDR2 FQNEAQ (reference sequence). V was clipped by 5 bases and J by 7 bases; unmatched bases: 17. The CDR3 sequence: CASSPSAGGTSGRGNEQFF. Here the CDR3 DNA reads TGTGCCAGCAGCCCCTCCGCTGGCGGAACTAGCGGGAGGGGGAATGAGCAGTTCTTC.

This clone was counted once. Other DNA sequences of this sample code for an identical CDR3. The chain is built from TRBV7-2 and TRBJ2-1, with D tentatively TRBD1 (5 bases). Trimming left V 1 base short and J 3 bases short, with 7 bases between. The CDR3 is made up of 14 amino acids. From germline, CDR1 is SGHTA and CDR2 FQGNSA. The CDR3 DNA reads TGTGCCAGCAGCTTAGGACAGAGCTACAATGAGCAGTTCTTC. Its translation: CASSLGQSYNEQFF.

This chain joins TRBV5-6 and TRBJ1-1, with a tentative D call TRBD1 (5 bases). The CDR3 consists of 17 residues. Per germline, CDR1 SGHDT and CDR2 YYEEEE. The V gene lost 1 base and the J gene lost 3 bases, with 19 bases spanning the gap. The CDR3 is CASSLQASRSGDTEAFF. DNA for the CDR3: TGTGCCAGCAGCTTGCAGGCCTCGCGGTCGGGGGACACTGAAGCTTTCTTT.

V is TRBV11-2 and J is TRBJ2-3; 7 bases are shared with TRBD2. The CDR3 has 15 residues. The V segment lost 7 bases and the J segment 5 bases; nucleotides outside the gene matches: 12. CDR1 SGHAT and CDR2 FQNNGV come from the germline V gene. In DNA, the CDR3 is TGTGCCAGCACTTTCGGCGGGAGTGGGAGAGATACGCAGTATTTT. Its translation is CASTFGGSGRDTQYF.

V usage is TRBV18 and J usage is TRBJ1-5, with TRBD1 matching over 12 bases. V was clipped by 5 bases and J by 0 bases; unmatched bases: 8. CDR3 size: 18 residues. Germline assignment: CDR1 KGHSH and CDR2 LQKENI. Written as DNA, the CDR3 is TGTGCCAGCTCAGGGACAGGGGGCCAATCTTATAGCAATCAGCCCCAGCATTTT. As protein: CASSGTGGQSYSNQPQHF.

This sequence joins TRBV5-6 and TRBJ2-7, with TRBD1 matching 8 bases. V lost 5 bases to trimming and J lost 4 bases; unmatched junction nucleotides: 8. This CDR3 comprises 14 residues. CDR1 is SGHDT and CDR2 is YYEEEE in the germline V gene. CDR3 protein: CASRRDRLPYEQYF. The DNA of the CDR3 is TGTGCCAGCAGGAGGGACAGGCTTCCTTACGAGCAGTACTTC.

Here the CDR3 DNA reads TGTGCCATCAGTGGAGGGGAGACCCAGTACTTC. Translated, it gives CAISGGETQYF. The chain has TRBV10-3 and TRBJ2-5; D possibly corresponds to TRBD2 (5 bases). V was pared by 4 bases and J by 5 bases, with 5 bases between. The germline V gene encodes CDR1 ENHRY and CDR2 SYGVKD. This CDR3 spans 11 amino acids.

This chain links TRBV5-1 with TRBJ2-5; D perhaps matches TRBD1 (6 bases). The J call may be incorrect, as the DNA end agrees better with TRBJ2-7. Germline V CDR1 and CDR2: SGHRS, YFSETQ. The CDR3 consists of 16 residues. The CDR3 DNA sequence: TGCGCCAGCAGCTTGGTACCAGGGGCTACCTCCTACGAGCAGTACTTC. Translating gives CASSLVPGATSYEQYF.

This sequence joins TRBV4-1 and TRBJ2-6; 7 nucleotides line up with TRBD1. The junction had 11 bases not matched to a gene; V was cut back by 0 bases and J by 0 bases. The CDR3 totals 20 residues. CDR1 MGHRA and CDR2 YSYEKL come from the germline V gene. DNA of the CDR3: TGCGCCAGCAGCCAAGATAGAGGGGGCGTCCGCTCCTCTGGGGCCAACGTCCTGACTTTC. Its protein product is CASSQDRGGVRSSGANVLTF.

This clone appeared a few times. The V and J genes are TRBV29-1 and TRBJ1-4; D may be TRBD1 (5 bases). Trimming shortened V by 3 bases and J by 8 bases, and 7 bases separated the two germline ends. CDR1 is SQVTM, CDR2 ANQGSEA, per germline. The CDR3 totals 11 residues. The CDR3 DNA follows: TGCAGCGTTGAGGGGGGGGAAAAACTGTTTTTT. Residues: CSVEGGEKLFF.

The CDR3 protein is CASSAILGGTEAFF. In nucleotides, the CDR3 is TGTGCCAGCAGCGCCATACTGGGAGGCACTGAAGCTTTCTTT. V is TRBV7-2 and J is TRBJ1-1; no definite D call. The CDR3 has 14 amino acids. Germline-derived CDR1 and CDR2 are SGHTA and FQGNSA. Trimming removed 5 bases from V and 4 bases from J, with 14 bases in between.

The V call is TRBV7-2, the J call TRBJ2-2; 11 bases match TRBD1. Germline V gives CDR1 SGHTA, CDR2 FQGNSA. The length of the CDR3 is 15 residues. Losses at the gene ends were 5 bases for V and 7 bases for J; bases not matched to a gene: 6. CDR3 region: CASSKTGQGGGELFF. CDR3 sequence (DNA): TGTGCCAGCAGCAAAACGGGACAGGGGGGCGGGGAGCTGTTTTTT.

V is TRBV9 and J is TRBJ1-5, with D possibly being TRBD1 (5 bases). Trimming pared 9 bases from V and 0 bases from J, leaving 10 bases between. The germline V gene encodes CDR1 SGDLS and CDR2 YYNGEE. The CDR3 extends over 13 amino acids. The DNA of the CDR3 is TGTGCCAAAGGGGAACTTAGCAATCAGCCCCAGCATTTT. Amino acid sequence: CAKGELSNQPQHF.